This T cell receptor beta chain came from a study of radiation and T cells in renal cell carcinoma. Assay used: immunoSEQ multiplex PCR; TCRdb lists only in-frame clones, some missing. In the table there are tens of thousands of clones, approximately 83% of which are singletons. Findings of the study overall: Pretreatment tumor biopsies were lacking, so baseline clonotypes are unknown.

This CDR3 comprises 15 residues. Trimming cost V 6 bases and J 6 bases, with 21 bases left between them. As to this clone: The antigen is unknown.

Time point given: baseline pretreatment blood. As to treatment: 15 Gy SBRT to primary tumor, nephrectomy 4 weeks later. The patient's renal cell carcinoma had clear cell pathology. The rearrangement joins TRBV23-1 to TRBJ2-7; the D gene is possibly TRBD1 (6 bases). TRBV23-1 is flagged as an ORF with uncertain function. The TCR was taken from a man aged 60 to 75 with renal cell carcinoma. The starting material was blood, obtained from a patient whose treatment included radiotherapy and nephrectomy. Here the CDR3 reads CASRDFRGPPSEQYF. The CDR3 DNA reads TGCGCCAGCAGGGACTTCAGGGGCCCCCCTTCCGAGCAGTACTTC.